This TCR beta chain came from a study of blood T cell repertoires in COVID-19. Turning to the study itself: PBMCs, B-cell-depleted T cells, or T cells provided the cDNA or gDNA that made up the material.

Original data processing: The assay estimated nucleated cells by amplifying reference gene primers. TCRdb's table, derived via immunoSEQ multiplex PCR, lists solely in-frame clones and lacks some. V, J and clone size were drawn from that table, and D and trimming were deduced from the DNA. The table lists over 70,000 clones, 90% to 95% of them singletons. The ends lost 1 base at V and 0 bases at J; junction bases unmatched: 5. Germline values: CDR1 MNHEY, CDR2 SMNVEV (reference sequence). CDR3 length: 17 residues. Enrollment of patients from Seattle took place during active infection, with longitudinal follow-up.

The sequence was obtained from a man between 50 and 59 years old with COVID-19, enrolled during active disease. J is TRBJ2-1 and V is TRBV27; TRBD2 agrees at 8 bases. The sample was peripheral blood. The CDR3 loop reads CASSLYSGASSYNEQFF. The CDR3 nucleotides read TGTGCCAGCAGTTTATATAGCGGGGCGAGCTCCTACAATGAGCAGTTCTTC.